This is a list of T cell receptor beta chains from one sample in a study of cytomegalovirus exposure and HLA in healthy donors. TCRdb keeps only in-frame clones here, not all; method: immunoSEQ multiplex PCR. There are about 150,000 clones in the sample; 75% to 90% occur only once, and more than 20% lies in the top ten. The sample consisted of PBMCs. Receptors were obtained from a man aged 18 to 30 in good health and CMV-seropositive. The conserved cysteine and the conserved F or W are not part of the CDR3 here.

J: TRBJ2-2; V: TRBV4-3; CDR3: ASSQDWPSGNTGELF
J: TRBJ1-1; V: TRBV7-8; CDR3: ASSSNPSRAF
J: TRBJ2-7; V: TRBV11-2; CDR3: ASSLVPGGSGIHEQY
J: TRBJ1-5; V: TRBV6-5; CDR3: ASSGRGISQPQH
J: TRBJ2-5; V: TRBV6-1; CDR3: AIRTENQETQY
J: TRBJ2-3; V: TRBV9; CDR3: ASSAGTSGGGTDTQY
J: TRBJ2-7; V: TRBV11-2; CDR3: ASKANSLVEQY
J: TRBJ2-1; V: TRBV19; CDR3: ASSIDRGTDEQF
J: TRBJ1-2; V: TRBV19; CDR3: ASSRDRGQVGYT
J: TRBJ2-2; V: TRBV15; CDR3: ATSRPGQGATGELF
J: TRBJ2-7; V: TRBV10-3; CDR3: ATLTGGDGTYEQY
J: TRBJ2-1; V: TRBV7-2; CDR3: ASSPGNEQF
J: TRBJ2-7; V: TRBV4-2; CDR3: ASSYGLAGGSYEQY
J: TRBJ1-1; V: TRBV30; CDR3: AWSPTGDTEAF
J: TRBJ2-7; V: TRBV15; CDR3: ATSEVAGGLYEQY
J: TRBJ2-3; V: TRBV7-2; CDR3: ASGERGGPSTDTQY
J: TRBJ1-5; V: TRBV28; CDR3: ASSLTGGFSQPQH
J: TRBJ2-7; V: TRBV15; CDR3: ATSLAGPYEQY
J: TRBJ1-4; V: TRBV9; CDR3: ASSAPGRNEKLF
J: TRBJ1-1; V: TRBV9; CDR3: ASSVVGHMNTEAF
J: TRBJ2-1; V: TRBV2; CDR3: ASEAGVPGQGVYNEQF
J: TRBJ2-2; V: TRBV29-1; CDR3: SFRANTGELF
J: TRBJ2-7; V: TRBV7-9; CDR3: ASSLWPLRGSDYEQY
J: TRBJ1-2; V: TRBV30; CDR3: AWSVPASYGYT
J: TRBJ2-7; V: TRBV10-2; CDR3: ASSESATKDEQY
J: TRBJ1-1; V: TRBV28; CDR3: ASSSPRGLNTEAF
J: TRBJ2-2; V: TRBV6-5; CDR3: ASSRGGTGELF
J: TRBJ2-6; V: TRBV6-5; CDR3: ASSYSRSSGANVLT